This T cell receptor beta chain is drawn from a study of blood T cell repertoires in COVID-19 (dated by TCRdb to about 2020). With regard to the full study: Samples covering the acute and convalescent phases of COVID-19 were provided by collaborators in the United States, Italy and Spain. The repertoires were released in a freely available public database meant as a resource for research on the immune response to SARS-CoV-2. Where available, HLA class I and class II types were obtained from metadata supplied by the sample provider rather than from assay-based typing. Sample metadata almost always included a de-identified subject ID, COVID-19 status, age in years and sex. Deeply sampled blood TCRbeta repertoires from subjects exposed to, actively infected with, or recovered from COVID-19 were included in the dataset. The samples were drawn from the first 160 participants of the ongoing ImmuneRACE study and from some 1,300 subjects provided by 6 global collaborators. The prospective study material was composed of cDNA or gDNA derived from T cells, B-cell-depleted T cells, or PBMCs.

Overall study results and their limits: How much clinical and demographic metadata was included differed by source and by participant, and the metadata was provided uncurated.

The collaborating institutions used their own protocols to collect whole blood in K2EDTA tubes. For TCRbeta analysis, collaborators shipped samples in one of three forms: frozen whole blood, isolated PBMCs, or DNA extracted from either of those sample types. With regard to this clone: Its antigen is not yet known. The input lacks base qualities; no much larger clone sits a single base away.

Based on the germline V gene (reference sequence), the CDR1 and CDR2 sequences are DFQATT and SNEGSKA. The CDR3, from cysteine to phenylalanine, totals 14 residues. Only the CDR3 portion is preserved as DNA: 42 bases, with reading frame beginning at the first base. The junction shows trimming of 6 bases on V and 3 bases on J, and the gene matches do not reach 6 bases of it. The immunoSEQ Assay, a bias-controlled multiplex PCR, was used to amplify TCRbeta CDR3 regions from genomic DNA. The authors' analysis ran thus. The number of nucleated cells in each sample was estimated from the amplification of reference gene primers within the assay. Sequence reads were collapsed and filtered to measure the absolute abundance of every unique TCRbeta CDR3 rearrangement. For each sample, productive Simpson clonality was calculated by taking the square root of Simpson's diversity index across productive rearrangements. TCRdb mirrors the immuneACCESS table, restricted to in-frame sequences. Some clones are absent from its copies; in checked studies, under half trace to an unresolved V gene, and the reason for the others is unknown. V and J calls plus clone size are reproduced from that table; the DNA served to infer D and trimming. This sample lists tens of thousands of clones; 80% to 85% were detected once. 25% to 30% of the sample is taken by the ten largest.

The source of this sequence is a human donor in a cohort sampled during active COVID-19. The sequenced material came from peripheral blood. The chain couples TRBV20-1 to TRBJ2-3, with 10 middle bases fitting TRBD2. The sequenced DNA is TGCAGTGCAAGTCCGGGACTAGCGACAGATACGCAGTATTTT. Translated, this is CSASPGLATDTQYF.